The T cell receptor (beta chain) under discussion was sequenced for a study of spatial heterogeneity in lung cancer. Study-level background: In tumor regions TCR transcript counts correlated strongly with a matched bulk RNA-seq T cell module score. Regarding the study as a whole: It was estimated that coverage of tumor T cells reached about 7% for alpha chains and over 12% for beta chains. Expanded intratumoral alpha and beta TCR counts tracked tumor mutation counts.

MiXCR was run by TCRdb on the 5' RACE reads, yielding one entry per CDR3 protein. Here the sample spans over a thousand distinct CDR3 sequences, around 24% being singletons. The CDR3 loop spans 13 amino acids. With 2 bases clipped from V and 8 bases from J, the junction kept 3 bases outside the gene matches. Germline loops: CDR1 SEHNR, CDR2 FQNEAQ (reference sequence). Described time point: sample taken at primary tumor resection. The donors comprised 60 to 85 untreated early-stage non-small cell lung cancer patients. In each case, whole RNA from tumor, nontumor lung or frozen PBMC was sequenced unsorted. This clonotype has more than one count but fewer than ten. Its antigen is not identified.

The chain joins TRBV7-9 to TRBJ2-1; TRBD2 matches 7 bases. Sequenced material: lung tumor tissue, taken at surgery. This TCR was sampled from a male donor with early-stage non-small cell lung cancer. The CDR3 region has the DNA TGTGCCAGCAGCTTATGGGCGGGGGATGAGCAGTTCTTC. This gives the protein CASSLWAGDEQFF.